Each of the 20 T cell receptor beta chains below was sequenced from the same sample in a study of blood T cell repertoires in COVID-19. The assay was immunoSEQ multiplex PCR, and TCRdb's table has in-frame clones only and misses some. The data show about 440,000 clones, 87% seen once. The specimen was PBMCs or T cells enriched from blood (not recorded which). These receptors were collected from a woman under 30 with acute COVID-19.

The chain has TRBV4-1 and TRBJ1-1; D is possibly TRBD1 (6 bases). Per germline, CDR1 MGHRA and CDR2 YSYEKL. Trimming took off 2 bases at V and 1 base at J, with 11 bases between the two ends. This CDR3 region has 15 residues. The CDR3 nucleotides are TGCGCCAGCAGCCAATTAAGGGGGTCGAACACTGAAGCTTTCTTT. Its translation is CASSQLRGSNTEAFF.

This clone was found a few times. DNA for the CDR3: TGTGCCAGCTCACTGACAGACTCGAACACTGAAGCTTTCTTT. This gives the protein CASSLTDSNTEAFF. The rearrangement links TRBV18 to TRBJ1-1; D possibly corresponds to TRBD1 (5 bases). V lost 4 bases, J lost 1 base, and 10 bases lay in between. The germline gives CDR1 KGHSH, CDR2 LQKENI. The length of the CDR3 is 14 residues.

In DNA, the CDR3 is TGTGCCAGCAGGATGACGGGGGAGCAGTACTTC. Translation: CASRMTGEQYF. This chain joins TRBV6-5 and TRBJ2-7, with D perhaps matching TRBD2 (5 bases). This CDR3 contains 11 residues. The V gene's germline CDR1 is MNHEY and CDR2 SVGAGI. Between the trimmed V and J ends, which lost 6 bases and 7 bases, there was a span of 10 bases.

This chain connects TRBV12-3 or TRBV12-4 to TRBJ1-6, with a tentative D call TRBD1 (5 bases). V was shortened by 6 bases and J by 10 bases, with 13 bases between the two germline ends. The CDR3 has 13 amino acids. The CDR3, as DNA: TGTGCCAGCAGCCGTGGGGGGGGATCACCCCTCCACTTT. Protein: CASSRGGGSPLHF.

Comments on this clone: The same CDR3 arises from other DNA sequences in this sample as well. The chain employs TRBV5-6 and TRBJ2-1, with TRBD2 matching 7 bases. Trimming cost V 0 bases and J 6 bases; bases outside gene matches: 3. CDR1 is SGHDT, CDR2 YYEEEE, per germline. There are 14 residues in the CDR3. CDR3 in DNA: TGTGCCAGCAGCTTGGGACTAGCATCCAATGAGCAGTTCTTC. It specifies CASSLGLASNEQFF.

The gene calls are TRBV7-9 and TRBJ2-5; D gene ambiguous. This CDR3 comprises 12 residues. Trimming took off 6 bases at V and 5 bases at J, with 10 bases between the two ends. Looked up from germline, CDR1 is SEHNR and CDR2 is FQNEAQ (reference sequence). The CDR3 spells CASRLPIETQYF. For the CDR3, the DNA is TGTGCCAGCAGGCTCCCTATCGAGACCCAGTACTTC.

This clone was counted once. The chain uses TRBV9 and TRBJ2-1, with 8 bases lining up with TRBD1. V trimming: 6 bases; J trimming: 9 bases; junction bases outside the gene matches: 5. Germline lookup yields CDR1 SGDLS and CDR2 YYNGEE. The CDR3 covers 12 residues. This CDR3 is CASNPGGAEQFF. DNA for the CDR3: TGTGCCAGCAACCCAGGGGGCGCTGAGCAGTTCTTC.

The chain employs TRBV19 and TRBJ2-1, with a tentative D call TRBD1 (5 bases). Germline V CDR1 and CDR2: LNHDA, SQIVND (reference sequence). Trimming cost V 6 bases and J 0 bases, with 9 bases left between them. The CDR3 length is 14 residues. CDR3 in DNA: TGTGCCAGTAGGGGGCCTCTCTCCTACAATGAGCAGTTCTTC. It translates to CASRGPLSYNEQFF.

V is TRBV10-2 and J is TRBJ1-2; the match to TRBD1 covers 9 bases. The V gene end was trimmed by 2 bases and the J gene end by 8 bases; junction bases not matched to a gene: 9. Germline V gene sequence: CDR1 WSHSY, CDR2 SAAADI. This CDR3 comprises 15 residues. The CDR3 reads CASSEPGTGSGGYTF. The CDR3 nucleotides read TGCGCCAGCAGTGAGCCTGGGACAGGGAGTGGCGGCTACACCTTC.

The chain carries TRBV28 and TRBJ1-5, with 10 bases that match TRBD1. The CDR3 is 15 amino acids. Germline V gene data show CDR1 as MDHEN and CDR2 as SYDVKM. Trimming at V came to 6 bases and at J to 5 bases, leaving 7 bases not matched to a gene. The CDR3 DNA reads TGTGCCAGCAGGCGACAGGGGGCTCCGGATCAGCCCCAGCATTTT. Translating it yields CASRRQGAPDQPQHF.

This chain joins TRBV2 and TRBJ1-5, with TRBD1 identical over 7 bases. V was clipped by 5 bases and J by 3 bases; unmatched bases: 4. The CDR3 loop spans 14 amino acids. In germline, CDR1 is SNHLY, CDR2 FYNNEI. CDR3 residues: CASSTDRVNQPQHF. CDR3 nucleotides: TGTGCCAGCAGTACTGACAGGGTCAATCAGCCCCAGCATTTT.

The chain combines TRBV29-1 with TRBJ1-2, with 7 bases lining up with TRBD1. The germline V gene encodes CDR1 SQVTM and CDR2 ANQGSEA. The J segment lost 5 bases and the V segment lost 1 base, leaving 7 bases of the junction unmatched. The CDR3 covers 14 residues. The CDR3 coding sequence is TGCAGCGTTGAAGGCAGGGGGGTTTATTATGGCTACACCTTC. Amino acid sequence: CSVEGRGVYYGYTF.

The V call is TRBV5-1, the J call TRBJ1-2; weak D call: TRBD1 (5 bases). Germline CDR1 and CDR2: SGHRS and YFSETQ. There are 13 residues in the CDR3. V dropped 3 bases and J dropped 4 bases, with 10 bases sitting between them. The CDR3 is CASSSTGTYGYTF. In DNA, the CDR3 is TGCGCCAGCAGCTCTACAGGAACCTATGGCTACACCTTC.

The chain has TRBV30 and TRBJ2-7; the match to TRBD2 covers 11 bases. The germline gives CDR1 GTSNPN, CDR2 SVGIG (reference sequence). This CDR3 comprises 17 residues. Trimming cost V 3 bases and J 2 bases; bases outside gene matches: 12. In nucleotides, the CDR3 is TGTGCCTGGAGCGAGGATTCTAGCGGGAGGCCACCCTACGAGCAGTACTTC. Amino acid sequence: CAWSEDSSGRPPYEQYF. The whole variable domain, filled in from reference TRBV30 and TRBJ2-7, reads SQTIHQWPATLVQPVGSPLSLECTVEGTSNPNLYWYRQAAGRGLQLLFYSVGIGQISSEVPQNLSASRPQDRQFILSSKKLLLSDSGFYLCAWSEDSSGRPPYEQYFGPGTRLTVT.

J is TRBJ1-5 and V is TRBV2; perhaps TRBD1 as D (6 bases). Trimming took 6 bases from V and 0 from J, leaving 21 bases between them. The CDR3 is 18 amino acids. From germline, CDR1 is SNHLY and CDR2 FYNNEI. The DNA of the CDR3 is TGTGCCAGCAGCGAAACCCACAGGGCCAGGAATAGCAATCAGCCCCAGCATTTT. Amino acid sequence: CASSETHRARNSNQPQHF.

V and J are TRBV10-1 and TRBJ2-1; TRBD2 matches at 8 bases. CDR1 WNHNN and CDR2 SYGVQD come from the germline V gene (reference sequence). The CDR3 has 15 amino acids. The J segment lost 6 bases and the V segment lost 5 bases, leaving 9 bases of the junction unmatched. DNA for the CDR3: TGCGCCAGCAGTCAAGGGACTAGGCCCTCCAATGAGCAGTTCTTC. It encodes CASSQGTRPSNEQFF.

This chain connects TRBV5-1 to TRBJ1-1; D uncertain. Trimming pared 1 base from V and 1 base from J, leaving 11 bases between. CDR1 and CDR2 (germline): SGHRS, YFSETQ. There are 15 residues in the CDR3. This CDR3 is CASSLLSGKNTEAFF. CDR3 DNA: TGCGCCAGCAGCTTGTTGAGCGGCAAGAACACTGAAGCTTTCTTT.

The J gene is TRBJ2-3, the V gene TRBV18; 10 bases line up with TRBD2. With V trimmed by 8 bases and J by 2 bases, 7 bases remained unmatched. CDR1 KGHSH and CDR2 LQKENI come from the germline V gene. The CDR3 length is 15 residues. In nucleotides, the CDR3 is TGTGCCAGCCGTCGAACTAGCGGGACCACAGATACGCAGTATTTT. Encoded protein: CASRRTSGTTDTQYF.

The V call is TRBV28, the J call TRBJ2-6, with 10 bases identical to TRBD2. The junction had 11 bases not matched to a gene; V was cut back by 6 bases and J by 0 bases. The CDR3 length is 19 residues. Germline CDR1 and CDR2: MDHEN and SYDVKM. CDR3 sequence reads: CASRYTLGLARSGANVLTF. The CDR3 DNA reads TGTGCCAGCAGGTACACCTTGGGACTAGCGCGCTCTGGGGCCAACGTCCTGACTTTC.

The gene calls are TRBV20-1 and TRBJ1-6; D gene ambiguous. This CDR3 comprises 11 residues. V lost 5 bases and J 6 bases, leaving 5 bases between the germline ends. Germline V gives CDR1 DFQATT, CDR2 SNEGSKA (reference sequence). The DNA for the CDR3 is TGCAGTGCTCGTTTTAATTCACCCCTCCACTTT. Protein sequence: CSARFNSPLHF.